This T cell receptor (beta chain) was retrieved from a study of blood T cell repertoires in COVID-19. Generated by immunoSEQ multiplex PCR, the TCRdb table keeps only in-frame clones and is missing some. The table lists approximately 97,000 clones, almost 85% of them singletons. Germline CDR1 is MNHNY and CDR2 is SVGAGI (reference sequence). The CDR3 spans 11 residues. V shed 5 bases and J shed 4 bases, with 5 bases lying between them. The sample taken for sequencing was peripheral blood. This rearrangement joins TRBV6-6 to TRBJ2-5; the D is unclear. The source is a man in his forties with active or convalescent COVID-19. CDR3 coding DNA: TGTGCCAGCAGTGCACTAGAGACCCAGTACTTC. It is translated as CASSALETQYF.